A single T cell receptor (beta chain) is shown here with its context. The data belong to a study of CD4 and CD8 cells across lung adenocarcinoma regions. TCRdb reanalysed the PCR reads using MiXCR and keeps one entry per CDR3 protein. The sample lists 22,000 or so distinct CDR3 sequences, roughly half occurring once. Localized lung adenocarcinoma, a non-small cell lung cancer, affected the donors. The CDR3 is 16 amino acids. Looked up from germline, CDR1 is MNHEY and CDR2 is SMNVEV (reference sequence). Trimming stripped 10 bases from V and 9 bases from J, with 25 bases between. The sequencing input was CD8+ T cells from the center of a lung tumor. This clonotype was obtained from a female donor with lung adenocarcinoma. The CD4 and CD8 labels of this study may be unreliable. V usage is TRBV27 and J usage is TRBJ1-6; tentatively, D is TRBD1 (5 bases). The CDR3: CATSPGGSSRGSPLHF. DNA of the CDR3: TGTGCCACCTCCCCTGGGGGGTCCTCTAGGGGTTCACCCCTCCACTTT.